This TCR beta chain was observed in a study of shared clonotypes between healthy human individuals. Background on the study: Ranging from 18 to 49 in age, donors were two women and a few men. General study points: Generation probabilities were higher for clonotypes shared across all four sorted-subset donors than for unshared ones.

Notes on this clone: The antigen is not known.

Those who donated, Caucasian adults without exception, all lived in Nashville, Tennessee. Germline V gene lookup returns CDR1 SNHLY and CDR2 FYNNEI. Trimming stripped 8 bases from V and 2 bases from J, with 19 bases between. The CDR3 length is 15 residues. TCRdb keeps only in-frame clones here, not all; method: immunoSEQ multiplex PCR. The table lists around 600,000 clones, around 97% of them singletons, with 0.045% to 0.06% in the top ten. The TCR was taken from a woman aged 25-40 years in good health. Sample: naive CD4+ T cells sorted from blood. Subset: CD45RA+ positively selected. V is TRBV2 and J is TRBJ2-7; a weak D match, TRBD1 (6 bases). Written as DNA, the CDR3 is TGTGCCAGCTGTAAAGGACAGCTAGGAGCCTACGAGCAGTACTTC. This encodes CASCKGQLGAYEQYF.